Listed below are T cell receptor beta chains from one sample, sequenced in a study of T cell repertoires in cytomegalovirus infection. Their recognized antigens are unknown. One entry per CDR3 protein results from TCRdb running MiXCR on the reads. The profile shows 80,000 to 90,000 distinct CDR3 sequences, 45% to 55% of them singletons. The sequencing here drew on CD8+ T cells from cultured PBMCs, taken from culture after CMV antigen stimulation. These receptors were obtained from a human donor in good health (CMV status not recorded). Some clones in this sample may be carry-over from other donors' samples. Each CDR3 is given with its conserved first and last residue. D genes are given only for firm matches. Size values are once, few and many counts, or a class for expanded clones, and some rows have none.

D	J	V	size	DNA	CDR3
.	TRBJ2-1	TRBV4-2	.	TGTGCCAGCAGCCAAGATTGGGATGAGCAGTTCTTC	CASSQDWDEQFF
.	TRBJ2-5	TRBV23-1	.	TGCGCCAGCAGTCAATCGAGGGAGGGACAGCAAGAGACCCAGTACTTC	CASSQSREGQQETQYF
.	TRBJ2-4	TRBV20-1	.	TGCAGTGCTAAGGGACTAGCCAAAAACATTCAGTACTTC	CSAKGLAKNIQYF
TRBD1	TRBJ2-3	TRBV7-9	few	TGTGCCAGCAGCCCTCGACAGGGGCTCGTCACAGATACGCAGTATTTT	CASSPRQGLVTDTQYF
.	TRBJ1-4	TRBV12-3/TRBV12-4	few	TGTGCCAGCAGTCCAGCCGACCCAACAACTAATGAAAAACTGTTTTTT	CASSPADPTTNEKLFF
.	TRBJ2-7	TRBV15	.	TGTGCCACCAGCAGGTTCGAGGCCGAGGGGTTTTCCGAGCAGTACTTC	CATSRFEAEGFSEQYF
TRBD1	TRBJ2-7	TRBV5-5	many	TGTGCCAGCAGCGGAACGACAGGGGGGATTGCCGAGCAGTACTTC	CASSGTTGGIAEQYF
TRBD1	TRBJ1-5	TRBV7-2	.	TGTGCCAGCAGCTTAAACAGGGGCGGACAGCCCCAGCATTTT	CASSLNRGGQPQHF
.	TRBJ1-1	TRBV11-2	few	TGTGCCAGCAGCCTGGGGGCCACTGAAGCTTTCTTT	CASSLGATEAFF
TRBD1	TRBJ2-5	TRBV28	.	TGTGCCAGCAGTTTAGGGACAGGAGCGAGAGAGACCCAGTACTTC	CASSLGTGARETQYF
.	TRBJ1-6	TRBV7-2	few	TGTGCCAGCAACCGGGGGTCCTTTCAGAATTCACCCCTCCACTTT	CASNRGSFQNSPLHF
TRBD1	TRBJ2-7	TRBV19	.	TGTGCCAGTAGCACGACAGGGACCTACGAGCAGTACTTC	CASSTTGTYEQYF
TRBD1	TRBJ1-5	TRBV19	.	TGTGCCAGTAGGCCTGACAGGGCAAGAGATCAGCCCCAGCATTTT	CASRPDRARDQPQHF
TRBD1	TRBJ2-5	TRBV7-6	few	TGTGCCAGCAGCTTGTCACAGGGGGCAGTCCAAGAGACCCAGTACTTC	CASSLSQGAVQETQYF
.	TRBJ2-1	TRBV14	.	TGTGCCAGCAGCCAAGTGCGGGGAAAGCAGTTCTTC	CASSQVRGKQFF
.	TRBJ2-5	TRBV12-3/TRBV12-4	.	TGTGCCAGCAGCCTGACTCGGTGGCGGGAGACCCAGTACTTC	CASSLTRWRETQYF
.	TRBJ1-1	TRBV7-9	once	TGTGCCAGCAGCTCGGGTGTTAACACTGAAGCTTTCTTT	CASSSGVNTEAFF
.	TRBJ1-2	TRBV28	.	TGTGCCAGCAGTTTATCCTATGGCTACACCTTC	CASSLSYGYTF
.	TRBJ2-1	TRBV15	.	TGTGCCACCAGCAGAGATCAGGGTCTCGGGAGTGAGCAGTTCTTC	CATSRDQGLGSEQFF
.	TRBJ1-1	TRBV6-2/TRBV6-3	.	TGTGCCAGCCGTACTGCCTTGGACCCAGCTTTCTTT	CASRTALDPAFF
TRBD1	TRBJ1-1	TRBV6-6	few	TGTGCCAGCAGTTACGAACAGGGGATGTATGCGAACACTGAAGCTTTCTTT	CASSYEQGMYANTEAFF
TRBD1	TRBJ1-5	TRBV7-2	.	TGTGCCAGCAGCCGGACAGGGAATCAGCCCCAGCATTTT	CASSRTGNQPQHF
.	TRBJ2-1	TRBV6-1	.	TGTGCCTGTACGAGGAGCTCCTACAATGAGCAGTTCTTC	CACTRSSYNEQFF
.	TRBJ1-1	TRBV18	.	TGTGCCAGCTCACCTTCTCCCGACAGTTTGAACACTGAAGCTTTCTTT	CASSPSPDSLNTEAFF
.	TRBJ1-2	TRBV11-2	few	TGTGCCAGCAGCTTAGACGGCTATGGCTACACCTTC	CASSLDGYGYTF
.	TRBJ2-7	TRBV7-6	few	TGTGCCAGCAGCTTATATTTAGGGGCCTACGAGCAGTACTTC	CASSLYLGAYEQYF